Listed here are 6 T cell receptor beta chains from one sample, sequenced in a study of blood T cell repertoires in COVID-19. Assay: immunoSEQ multiplex PCR; the TCRdb copy retains only in-frame clones and omits some. There are some 350,000 clones in the sample; roughly 88% occur only once, and about 5% lies in the top ten. The sequenced sample was PBMCs or T cells enriched from blood (not recorded which). These receptor sequences come from a man aged 25-40 years who had recovered from COVID-19.

The chain is built from TRBV18 and TRBJ2-1, with D perhaps matching TRBD1 (6 bases). The germline V gene has CDR1 KGHSH and CDR2 LQKENI. V was clipped by 0 bases and J by 8 bases, with 17 bases between them. The CDR3 is made up of 16 amino acids. The CDR3 region is CASSPPSPQGWHEQFF. In nucleotides, the CDR3 is TGTGCCAGCTCACCACCCTCCCCACAGGGTTGGCATGAGCAGTTCTTC.

V gene TRBV30 combines with J gene TRBJ1-4, with TRBD1 matching over 7 bases. The CDR3 runs to 15 residues. Germline V lookup: CDR1 GTSNPN, CDR2 SVGIG (reference sequence). V dropped 2 bases and J dropped 6; count of bases not matched to a gene: 9. The CDR3 nucleotides are TGTGCCTGGAGTCCGCGGGACAGAACAGATGAAAAACTGTTTTTT. It translates to CAWSPRDRTDEKLFF.

The chain carries TRBV3-1 (or the pseudogene TRBV3-2) and TRBJ1-2; 8 positions agree with TRBD1. Germline V gene sequence: CDR1 LGHDT, CDR2 YNNKEL (reference sequence). V gave up 2 bases and J gave up 6 bases; unmatched junction bases: 2. This CDR3 spans 13 amino acids. The CDR3 DNA reads TGTGCCAGCAGCCAACAGGGGGCGGATGGCTACACCTTC. Its translation: CASSQQGADGYTF.

V gene TRBV6-1 combines with J gene TRBJ2-5, with D tentatively TRBD1 (6 bases). Trimming removed 3 bases at V and 4 bases at J, with 12 bases between. This CDR3 is 14 amino acids long. Looked up from germline, CDR1 is MNHNS and CDR2 is SASEGT. CDR3 sequence: CASSDRGLGETQYF. The CDR3 DNA follows: TGTGCCAGCAGTGACAGGGGTTTGGGAGAGACCCAGTACTTC.

The DNA of the CDR3 is TGTGCCAGCTCACCGGACAGGGGAACTGGCTACACCTTC. It codes for CASSPDRGTGYTF. This sequence joins TRBV18 and TRBJ1-2; TRBD1 agrees at 9 bases. The CDR3 runs 13 residues. J lost 7 bases, V lost 3 bases, and 3 bases had no gene match. In germline, CDR1 is KGHSH, CDR2 LQKENI.

The chain uses TRBV11-3 and TRBJ2-7; 7 positions match TRBD2. The germline V gene encodes CDR1 SGHNT and CDR2 YENEEA. The CDR3 is 15 amino acids. With 3 bases clipped from V and 3 bases from J, the junction kept 8 bases outside the gene matches. The CDR3 DNA is TGTGCCAGCAGCTTTAGAGGGGAGGGGCTCTACGAGCAGTACTTC. This codes for CASSFRGEGLYEQYF.